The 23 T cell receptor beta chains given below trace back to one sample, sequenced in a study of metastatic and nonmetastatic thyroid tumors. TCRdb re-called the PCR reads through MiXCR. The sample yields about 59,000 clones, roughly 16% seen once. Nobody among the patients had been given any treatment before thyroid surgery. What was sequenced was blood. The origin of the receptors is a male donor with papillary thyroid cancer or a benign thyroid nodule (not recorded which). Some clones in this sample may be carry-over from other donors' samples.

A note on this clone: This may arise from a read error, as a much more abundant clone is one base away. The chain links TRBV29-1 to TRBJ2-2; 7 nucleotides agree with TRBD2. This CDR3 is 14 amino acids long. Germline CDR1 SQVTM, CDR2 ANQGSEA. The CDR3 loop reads CSIEVATGGGELFF. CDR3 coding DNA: TGCAGCATTGAAGTGGCGACGGGGGGCGGGGAGCTGTTTTTT.

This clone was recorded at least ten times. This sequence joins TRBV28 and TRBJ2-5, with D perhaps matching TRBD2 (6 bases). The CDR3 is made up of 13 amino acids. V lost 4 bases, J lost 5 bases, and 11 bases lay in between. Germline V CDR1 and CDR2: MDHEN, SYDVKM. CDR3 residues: CASSSTSSETQYF. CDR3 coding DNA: TGTGCCAGCAGTTCAACTAGCTCTGAGACCCAGTACTTC. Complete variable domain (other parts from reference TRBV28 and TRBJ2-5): DVKVTQSSRYLVKRTGEKVFLECVQDMDHENMFWYRQDPGLGLRLIYFSYDVKMKEKGDIPEGYSVSREKKERFSLILESASTNQTSMYLCASSSTSSETQYFGPGTRLLVL.

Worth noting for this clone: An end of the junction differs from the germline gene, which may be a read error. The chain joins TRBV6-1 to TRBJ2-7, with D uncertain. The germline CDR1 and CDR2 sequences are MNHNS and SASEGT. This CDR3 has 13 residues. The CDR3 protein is CAGSVLSGSPQYF. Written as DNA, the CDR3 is TGTGCCGGCAGTGTCTTATCTGGCAGCCCGCAGTACTTC.

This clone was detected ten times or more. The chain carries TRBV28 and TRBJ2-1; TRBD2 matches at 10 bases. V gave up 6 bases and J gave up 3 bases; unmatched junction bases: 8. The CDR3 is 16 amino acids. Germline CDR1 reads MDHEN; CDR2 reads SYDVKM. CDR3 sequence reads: CASSPIAGGHYNEQFF. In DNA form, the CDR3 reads TGTGCCAGCAGCCCGATAGCGGGAGGACACTACAATGAGCAGTTCTTC.

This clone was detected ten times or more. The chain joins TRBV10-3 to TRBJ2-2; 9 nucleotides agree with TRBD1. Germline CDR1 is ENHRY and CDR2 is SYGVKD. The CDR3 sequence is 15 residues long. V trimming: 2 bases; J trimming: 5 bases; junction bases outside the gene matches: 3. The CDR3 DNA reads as TGTGCCATCAGTGAGCCGGGACAGGGAACCGGGGAGCTGTTTTTT. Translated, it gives CAISEPGQGTGELFF.

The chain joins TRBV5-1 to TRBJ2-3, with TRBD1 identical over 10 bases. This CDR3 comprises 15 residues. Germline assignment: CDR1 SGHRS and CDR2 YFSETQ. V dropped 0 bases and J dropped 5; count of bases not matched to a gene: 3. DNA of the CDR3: TGCGCCAGCAGCTTGGGACAGGGGGCGGGAGATACGCAGTATTTT. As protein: CASSLGQGAGDTQYF.

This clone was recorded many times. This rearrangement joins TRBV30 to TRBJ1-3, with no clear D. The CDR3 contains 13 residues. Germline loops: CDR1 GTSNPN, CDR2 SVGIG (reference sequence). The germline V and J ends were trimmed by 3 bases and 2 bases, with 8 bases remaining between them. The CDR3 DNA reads TGTGCCTGGAGAGCTGCCCCTGGAAACACCATATATTTT. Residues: CAWRAAPGNTIYF.

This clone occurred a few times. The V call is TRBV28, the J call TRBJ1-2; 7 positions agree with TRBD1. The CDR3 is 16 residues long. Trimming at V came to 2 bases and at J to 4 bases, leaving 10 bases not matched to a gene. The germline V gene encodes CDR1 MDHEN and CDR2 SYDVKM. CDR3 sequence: CASSLGRGGAGYGYTF. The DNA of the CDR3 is TGTGCCAGCAGTTTAGGAAGAGGGGGCGCGGGCTATGGCTACACCTTC.

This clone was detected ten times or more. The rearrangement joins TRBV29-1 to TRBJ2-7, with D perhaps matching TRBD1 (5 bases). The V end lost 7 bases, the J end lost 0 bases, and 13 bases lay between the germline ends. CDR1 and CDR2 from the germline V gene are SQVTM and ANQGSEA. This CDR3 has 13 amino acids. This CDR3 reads CSATRTSSYEQYF. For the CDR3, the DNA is TGCAGCGCCACACGGACAAGCTCCTACGAGCAGTACTTC.

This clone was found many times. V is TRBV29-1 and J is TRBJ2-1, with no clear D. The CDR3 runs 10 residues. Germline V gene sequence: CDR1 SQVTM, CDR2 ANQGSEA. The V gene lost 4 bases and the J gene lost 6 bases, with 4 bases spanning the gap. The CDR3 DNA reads TGCAGCGTTGGGGGCAATGAGCAGTTCTTC. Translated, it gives CSVGGNEQFF.

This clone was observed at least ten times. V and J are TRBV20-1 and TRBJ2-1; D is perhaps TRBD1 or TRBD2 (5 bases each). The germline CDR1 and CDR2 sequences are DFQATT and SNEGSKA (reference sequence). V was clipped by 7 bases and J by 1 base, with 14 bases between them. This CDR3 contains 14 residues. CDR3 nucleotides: TGCAGTGTGAGATGGGACCTTTCCTACAATGAGCAGTTCTTC. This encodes CSVRWDLSYNEQFF.

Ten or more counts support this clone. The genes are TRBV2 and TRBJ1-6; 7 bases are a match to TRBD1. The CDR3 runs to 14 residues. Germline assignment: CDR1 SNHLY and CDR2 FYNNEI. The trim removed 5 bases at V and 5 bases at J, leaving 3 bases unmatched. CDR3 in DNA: TGTGCCAGCAGTTTGGACAGGAATAATTCACCCCTCCACTTT. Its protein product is CASSLDRNNSPLHF.

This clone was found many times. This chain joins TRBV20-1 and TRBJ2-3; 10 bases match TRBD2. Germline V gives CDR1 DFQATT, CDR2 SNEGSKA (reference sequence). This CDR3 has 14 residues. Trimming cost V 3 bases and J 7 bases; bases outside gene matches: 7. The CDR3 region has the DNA TGCAGTGCTAGGGGTAGCGGGAGGTTCAATACGCAGTATTTT. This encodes CSARGSGRFNTQYF.

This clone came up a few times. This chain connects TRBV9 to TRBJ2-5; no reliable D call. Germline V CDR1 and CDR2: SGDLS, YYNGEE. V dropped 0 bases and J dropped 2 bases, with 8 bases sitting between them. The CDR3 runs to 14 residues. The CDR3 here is CASSVVDGQETQYF. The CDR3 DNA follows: TGTGCCAGCAGCGTAGTTGACGGACAAGAGACCCAGTACTTC.

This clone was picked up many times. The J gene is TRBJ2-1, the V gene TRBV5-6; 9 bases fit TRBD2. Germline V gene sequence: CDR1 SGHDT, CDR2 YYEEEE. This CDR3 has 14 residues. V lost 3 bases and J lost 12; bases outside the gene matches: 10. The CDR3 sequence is CASSSGLAGGGQFF. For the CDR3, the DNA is TGTGCCAGCAGCTCGGGACTAGCTGGGGGTGGGCAGTTCTTC.

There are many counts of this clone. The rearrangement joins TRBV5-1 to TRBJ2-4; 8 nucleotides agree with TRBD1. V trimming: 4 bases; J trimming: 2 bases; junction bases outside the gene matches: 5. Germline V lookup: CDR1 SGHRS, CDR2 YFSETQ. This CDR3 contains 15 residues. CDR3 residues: CASSQDRAPKNIQYF. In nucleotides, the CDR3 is TGCGCCAGCAGCCAGGACAGGGCCCCCAAAAACATTCAGTACTTC. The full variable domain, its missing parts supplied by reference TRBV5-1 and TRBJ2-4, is KAGVTQTPRYLIKTRGQQVTLSCSPISGHRSVSWYQQTPGQGLQFLFEYFSETQRNKGNFPGRFSGRQFSNSRSEMNVSTLELGDSALYLCASSQDRAPKNIQYFGAGTRLSVL.

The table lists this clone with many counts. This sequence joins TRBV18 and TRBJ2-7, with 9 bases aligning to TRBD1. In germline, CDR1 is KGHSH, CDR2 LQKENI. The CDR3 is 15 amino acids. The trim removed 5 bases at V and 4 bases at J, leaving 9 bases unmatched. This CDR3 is CASSMVLTGGYEQYF. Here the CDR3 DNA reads TGTGCCAGCTCAATGGTCCTGACAGGGGGATACGAGCAGTACTTC.

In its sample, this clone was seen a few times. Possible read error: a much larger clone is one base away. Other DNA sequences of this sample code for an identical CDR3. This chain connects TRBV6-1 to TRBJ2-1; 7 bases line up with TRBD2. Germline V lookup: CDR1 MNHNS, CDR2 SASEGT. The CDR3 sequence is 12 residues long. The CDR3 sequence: CASGLVNNEQFF. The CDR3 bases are TGTGCCAGTGGACTAGTAAACAATGAGCAATTCTTC.

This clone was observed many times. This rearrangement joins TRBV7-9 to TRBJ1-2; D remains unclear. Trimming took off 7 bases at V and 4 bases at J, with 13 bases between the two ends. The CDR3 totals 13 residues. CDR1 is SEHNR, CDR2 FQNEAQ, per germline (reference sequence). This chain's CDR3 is CASTVDGPYGYTF. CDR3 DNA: TGTGCCAGCACGGTGGACGGACCCTATGGCTACACCTTC.

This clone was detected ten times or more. CDR3 in amino acids: CATSEPRGSAELFF. CDR3 DNA sequence: TGTGCCACCAGTGAGCCCCGGGGGTCGGCGGAGCTGTTTTTT. The chain couples TRBV24-1 to TRBJ2-2; D perhaps matches TRBD2 (6 bases). The CDR3 contains 14 residues. Germline CDR1 KGHDR, CDR2 SFDVKD. Trimming pared 4 bases from V and 10 bases from J, leaving 15 bases between.

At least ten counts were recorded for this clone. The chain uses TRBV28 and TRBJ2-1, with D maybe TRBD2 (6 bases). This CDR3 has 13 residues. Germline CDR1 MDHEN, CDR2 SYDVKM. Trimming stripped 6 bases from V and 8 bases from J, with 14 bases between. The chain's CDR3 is CASSPWRGHEQFF. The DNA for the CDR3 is TGTGCCAGCAGCCCCTGGCGGGGTCATGAGCAGTTCTTC.

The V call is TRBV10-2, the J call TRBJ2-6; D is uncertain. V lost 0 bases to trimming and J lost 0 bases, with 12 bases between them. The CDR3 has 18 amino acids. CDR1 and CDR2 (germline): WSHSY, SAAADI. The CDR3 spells CASSESDKLHSGANVLTF. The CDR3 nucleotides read TGCGCCAGCAGTGAGTCAGACAAACTCCACTCTGGGGCCAACGTCCTGACTTTC.

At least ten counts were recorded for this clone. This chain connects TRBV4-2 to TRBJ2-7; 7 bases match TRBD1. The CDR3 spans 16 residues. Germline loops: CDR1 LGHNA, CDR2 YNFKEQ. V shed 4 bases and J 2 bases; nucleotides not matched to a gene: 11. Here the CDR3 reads CASSPQQGYDTYEQYF. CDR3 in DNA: TGTGCCAGCAGCCCACAACAGGGGTACGACACCTACGAGCAGTACTTC.